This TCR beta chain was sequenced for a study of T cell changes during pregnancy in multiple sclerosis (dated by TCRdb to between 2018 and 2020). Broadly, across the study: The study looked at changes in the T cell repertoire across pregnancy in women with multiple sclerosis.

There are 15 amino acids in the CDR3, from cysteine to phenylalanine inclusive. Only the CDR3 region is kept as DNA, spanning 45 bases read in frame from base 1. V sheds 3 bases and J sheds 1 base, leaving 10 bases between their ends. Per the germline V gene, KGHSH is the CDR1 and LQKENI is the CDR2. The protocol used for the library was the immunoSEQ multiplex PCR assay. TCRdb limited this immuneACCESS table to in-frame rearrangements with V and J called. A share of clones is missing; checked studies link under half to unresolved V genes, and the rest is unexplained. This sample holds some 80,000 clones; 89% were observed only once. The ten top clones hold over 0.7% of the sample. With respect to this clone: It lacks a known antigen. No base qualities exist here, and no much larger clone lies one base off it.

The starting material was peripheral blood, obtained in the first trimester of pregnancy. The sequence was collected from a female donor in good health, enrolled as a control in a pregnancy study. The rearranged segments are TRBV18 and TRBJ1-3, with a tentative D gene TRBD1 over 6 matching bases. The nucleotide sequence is TGTGCCAGCTCACCCTCAGGGACATCTGGAAACACCATATATTTT. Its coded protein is CASSPSGTSGNTIYF.